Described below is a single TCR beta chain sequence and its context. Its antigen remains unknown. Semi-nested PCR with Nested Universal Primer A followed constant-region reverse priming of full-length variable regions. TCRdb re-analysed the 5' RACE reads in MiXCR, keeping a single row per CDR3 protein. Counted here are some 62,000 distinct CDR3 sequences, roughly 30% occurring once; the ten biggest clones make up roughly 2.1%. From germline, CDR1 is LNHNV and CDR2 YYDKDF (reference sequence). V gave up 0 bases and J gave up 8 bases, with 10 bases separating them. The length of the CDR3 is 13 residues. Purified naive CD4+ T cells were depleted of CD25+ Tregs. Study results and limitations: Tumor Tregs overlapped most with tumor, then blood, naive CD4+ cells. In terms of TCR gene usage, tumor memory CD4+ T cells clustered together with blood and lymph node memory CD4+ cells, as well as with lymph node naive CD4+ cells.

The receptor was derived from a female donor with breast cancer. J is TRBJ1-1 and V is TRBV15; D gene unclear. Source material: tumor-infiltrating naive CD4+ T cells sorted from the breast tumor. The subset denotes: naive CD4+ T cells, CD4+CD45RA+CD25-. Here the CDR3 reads CATSRDFRGEAFF. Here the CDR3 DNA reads TGTGCCACCAGCAGAGATTTTCGGGGAGAAGCTTTCTTT.